A selection of T cell receptor beta chains follows, all from one sample in a study of T cell responses to AZD1222 COVID-19 vaccine. The table came from immunoSEQ multiplex PCR; TCRdb's copy has only in-frame clones and leaves some out. The sample includes 110,000 to 150,000 clones, approximately 85% of them seen just once. Sequenced here: peripheral blood, sampled on day 0 of AZD1222 vaccination. All receptors come from an adult in good health. Each CDR3 is given with its conserved first and last residue. The D gene is left open where the match is weak. The size entry is marked missing in some rows and otherwise reads once, few, many or a size class.

V: TRBV9; J: TRBJ2-7; size: -; D: -; DNA: TGTGCCAGCAGCGTAGAGGACGGGGGCCACGAGCAGTACTTC; CDR3: CASSVEDGGHEQYF
V: TRBV5-1; J: TRBJ1-6; size: -; D: -; DNA: TGCGCCAGCAGCCCGGGGGCAGGATCTAATTCACCCCTCCACTTT; CDR3: CASSPGAGSNSPLHF
V: TRBV4-1; J: TRBJ2-7; size: -; D: -; DNA: TGCGCCAGCAGCCAAGGACGGCTCAGCTCCTACGAGCAGTACTTC; CDR3: CASSQGRLSSYEQYF
V: TRBV24-1; J: TRBJ2-2; size: -; D: TRBD1; DNA: TGTGCCACCAGTGACTACAGGGGGATCGGCACCGGGGAGCTGTTTTTT; CDR3: CATSDYRGIGTGELFF
V: TRBV27; J: TRBJ2-5; size: -; D: -; DNA: TGTGCCAGCAGTACCCGCATCGCTGGGGGCGCCCTCCAAGAGACCCAGTACTTC; CDR3: CASSTRIAGGALQETQYF
V: TRBV10-3; J: TRBJ1-4; size: -; D: -; DNA: TGTGCCATCAGTGCCTCGGGGGGCCGTGTACCTAATGAAAAACTGTTTTTT; CDR3: CAISASGGRVPNEKLFF
V: TRBV5-1; J: TRBJ2-2; size: once; D: -; DNA: TGCGCCAGCAGCTTGGCCGGGGAGAACACCGGGGAGCTGTTTTTT; CDR3: CASSLAGENTGELFF
V: TRBV6-4; J: TRBJ1-1; size: -; D: -; DNA: TGTGCCAGCAGTGACTCCGAGAACACTGAAGCTTTCTTT; CDR3: CASSDSENTEAFF
V: TRBV5-6; J: TRBJ2-1; size: -; D: -; DNA: TGTGCCAGCAGCCTAAGCCACAATGAGCAGTTCTTC; CDR3: CASSLSHNEQFF
V: TRBV6-2/TRBV6-3; J: TRBJ2-2; size: once; D: -; DNA: TGTGCCAGCAGTTACTTCGGGGAGCTGTTTTTT; CDR3: CASSYFGELFF
V: TRBV27; J: TRBJ2-1; size: -; D: TRBD2; DNA: TGTGCCAGCGGGGGAGATGCGGGGGACAATGAGCAGTTCTTC; CDR3: CASGGDAGDNEQFF
V: TRBV27; J: TRBJ1-2; size: -; D: -; DNA: TGTGCCAGCAGAGTAGTGGGAGCGGGTGGCTACACCTTC; CDR3: CASRVVGAGGYTF
V: TRBV10-1; J: TRBJ2-3; size: -; D: -; DNA: TGCGCCAGCAGGCCGGGTGGGACAGATACGCAGTATTTT; CDR3: CASRPGGTDTQYF
V: TRBV12-3/TRBV12-4; J: TRBJ2-7; size: once; D: -; DNA: TGTGCCAGCAGTCGCGGGGTAGACGAGCAGTACTTC; CDR3: CASSRGVDEQYF
V: TRBV10-2; J: TRBJ1-1; size: few; D: -; DNA: TGCGCCAGCAGTGAAGGACAAATGAACACTGAAGCTTTCTTT; CDR3: CASSEGQMNTEAFF
V: TRBV7-9; J: TRBJ1-3; size: -; D: -; DNA: TGTGCCAGCAGCTTGAATAGTGGTAACACCATATATTTT; CDR3: CASSLNSGNTIYF
V: TRBV10-2; J: TRBJ1-1; size: -; D: -; DNA: TGCGCCAGCAGTGAGCACAAGAACACTGAAGCTTTCTTT; CDR3: CASSEHKNTEAFF
V: TRBV9; J: TRBJ1-5; size: -; D: -; DNA: TGTGCCAGCAGATCTCTTCCCGGGCGAACCAATCAGCCCCAGCATTTT; CDR3: CASRSLPGRTNQPQHF
V: TRBV4-1; J: TRBJ1-1; size: -; D: -; DNA: TGCGCCAGCAGCCAAGCGAACCGGCGTGAAGCTTTCTTT; CDR3: CASSQANRREAFF
V: TRBV4-2; J: TRBJ2-7; size: -; D: TRBD2; DNA: TGTGCCAGCAGCCAAGCGGGCGGGAGCTCCTACGAGCAGTACTTC; CDR3: CASSQAGGSSYEQYF
V: TRBV7-8; J: TRBJ2-7; size: -; D: -; DNA: TGTGCCAGCAGCCCGCTCTGGGGTAGGGCCTACGAGCAGTACTTC; CDR3: CASSPLWGRAYEQYF
V: TRBV2; J: TRBJ1-1; size: -; D: -; DNA: TGTGGCGACCGGCGGGGCACGGTGAACACTGAAGCTTTCTTT; CDR3: CGDRRGTVNTEAFF
V: TRBV19; J: TRBJ2-3; size: -; D: TRBD2; DNA: TGTGCCAGCACTCGGACTAGCGGGAGGACAGATACGCAGTATTTT; CDR3: CASTRTSGRTDTQYF
V: TRBV4-1; J: TRBJ2-1; size: -; D: TRBD2; DNA: TGCGCCAGCAGAGGACTAGTCAATGAGCAGTTCTTC; CDR3: CASRGLVNEQFF
V: TRBV29-1; J: TRBJ2-3; size: -; D: -; DNA: TGCAGCGTTTCGGGACTTACCACAGATACGCAGTATTTT; CDR3: CSVSGLTTDTQYF
V: TRBV11-2; J: TRBJ2-1; size: -; D: -; DNA: TGTGCCAGCAGCTTAGATCTAAGCTATGAGCAGTTCTTC; CDR3: CASSLDLSYEQFF
V: TRBV7-8; J: TRBJ1-6; size: -; D: TRBD1; DNA: TGTGCCAGCAGCGTGACAGGGGATTCACCCCTCCACTTT; CDR3: CASSVTGDSPLHF
V: TRBV3-1/TRBV3-2; J: TRBJ2-7; size: -; D: -; DNA: TGTGCCAGCAGCCAAGAAATCTCCGAGCAGTACTTC; CDR3: CASSQEISEQYF
V: TRBV7-6; J: TRBJ1-3; size: -; D: TRBD1; DNA: TGTGCCAGCAGCCAGGGGACAGGGAGGAACACCATATATTTT; CDR3: CASSQGTGRNTIYF
V: TRBV6-5; J: TRBJ2-1; size: few; D: -; DNA: TGTGCCAGCAGTCGACAGAGCTCCTACAATGAGCAGTTCTTC; CDR3: CASSRQSSYNEQFF
V: TRBV28; J: TRBJ1-5; size: once; D: -; DNA: TGTGCCACCAACCGGGCCCGTGGGCCCCAGCATTTT; CDR3: CATNRARGPQHF
V: TRBV14; J: TRBJ2-1; size: once; D: TRBD2; DNA: TGTGCCAGCAGCCCCACAGCGGGGGGGCCCCTGAGCAATGAGCAGTTCTTC; CDR3: CASSPTAGGPLSNEQFF
V: TRBV2; J: TRBJ1-2; size: -; D: -; DNA: TGTGCCAGCAGAGGAGGGGGAAGCTATGGCTACACCTTC; CDR3: CASRGGGSYGYTF
V: TRBV6-2/TRBV6-3; J: TRBJ1-5; size: -; D: -; DNA: TGTGCCAGCAGTTACTCGGAAGTCCAGGGTGCCGATCAGCCCCAGCATTTT; CDR3: CASSYSEVQGADQPQHF
V: TRBV7-9; J: TRBJ1-5; size: -; D: TRBD1; DNA: TGTGCCAGCAGCCTTGGACAGGATAGCAATCAGCCCCAGCATTTT; CDR3: CASSLGQDSNQPQHF
V: TRBV29-1; J: TRBJ1-1; size: -; D: TRBD1; DNA: TGCAGCGTCCTTACAGGGGGCGACACTGAAGCTTTCTTT; CDR3: CSVLTGGDTEAFF
V: TRBV5-1; J: TRBJ1-2; size: -; D: -; DNA: TGCGCCAGCAGCTTGGGCGGCCACTATGGCTACACCTTC; CDR3: CASSLGGHYGYTF
V: TRBV5-1; J: TRBJ1-2; size: -; D: -; DNA: TGCGCCAGCAAGTCAAGGCAGGCCAACTATGGCTACACCTTC; CDR3: CASKSRQANYGYTF
V: TRBV7-9; J: TRBJ1-5; size: -; D: -; DNA: TGTGCCAGCAGCTTCAGTTCTGGCAGGGCAGGGCAGCCCCAGCATTTT; CDR3: CASSFSSGRAGQPQHF
V: TRBV6-2/TRBV6-3; J: TRBJ2-4; size: -; D: -; DNA: TGTGCCAGCAGTTCCTTACTAGGACAACCCCTAGCCAAAAACATTCAGTACTTC; CDR3: CASSSLLGQPLAKNIQYF